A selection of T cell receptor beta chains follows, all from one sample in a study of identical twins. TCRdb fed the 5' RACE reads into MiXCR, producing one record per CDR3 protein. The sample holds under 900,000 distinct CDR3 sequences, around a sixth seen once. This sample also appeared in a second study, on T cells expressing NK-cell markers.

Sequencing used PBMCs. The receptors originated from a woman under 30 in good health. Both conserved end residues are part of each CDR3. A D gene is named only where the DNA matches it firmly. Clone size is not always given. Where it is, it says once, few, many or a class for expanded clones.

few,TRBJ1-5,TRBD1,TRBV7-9,CASSRTGDNQPQHF,TGTGCCAGCAGCCGGACAGGGGACAATCAGCCCCAGCATTTT
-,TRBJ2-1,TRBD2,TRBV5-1,CASSSTSGNDNEQFF,TGCGCCAGCAGCTCGACTAGCGGGAACGACAATGAGCAGTTCTTC
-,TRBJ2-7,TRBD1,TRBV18,CASSPKLGQGAPNSYEQYF,TGTGCCAGCTCACCAAAGCTGGGCCAGGGGGCTCCAAATAGCTACGAGCAGTACTTC
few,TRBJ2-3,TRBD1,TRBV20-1,CSARVQGSGTDTQYF,TGCAGTGCTAGGGTACAGGGGAGTGGCACAGATACGCAGTATTTT
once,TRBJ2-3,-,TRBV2,CASNAKRRDTQYF,TGTGCCAGCAACGCGAAACGGAGAGATACGCAGTATTTT
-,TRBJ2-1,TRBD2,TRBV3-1,CASSPHGLAGVEQFF,TGTGCCAGCAGCCCGCACGGACTAGCGGGGGTGGAGCAGTTCTTC
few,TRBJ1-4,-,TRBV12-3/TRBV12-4,CASSFGGSPAVF,TGTGCCAGCAGTTTCGGTGGTTCTCCCGCCGTTTTT
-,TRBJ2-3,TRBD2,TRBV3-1,CASSQDVSGGKSTDTQYF,TGTGCCAGCAGCCAAGATGTAAGCGGGGGGAAGAGCACAGATACGCAGTATTTT
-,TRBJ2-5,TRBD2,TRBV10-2,CASSPIAGGPETQYF,TGCGCCAGCAGTCCCATAGCGGGAGGGCCGGAGACCCAGTACTTC
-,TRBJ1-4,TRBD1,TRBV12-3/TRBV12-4,CASSTTGTGNEKLFF,TGTGCCAGCAGTACCACCGGGACAGGGAACGAAAAACTGTTTTTT
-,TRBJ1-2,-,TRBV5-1,CASSLEQLNYGYTF,TGCGCCAGCAGCTTGGAACAGCTTAACTATGGCTACACCTTC
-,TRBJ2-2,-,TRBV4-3,CASSQDFPSGELFF,TGCGCCAGCAGCCAAGATTTCCCCAGCGGGGAGCTGTTTTTT
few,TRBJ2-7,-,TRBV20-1,CSASIGSYEQYF,TGCAGTGCTAGCATTGGGAGTTACGAGCAGTACTTC
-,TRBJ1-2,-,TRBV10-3,CAIRLTVDYGYTF,TGTGCCATCAGATTGACAGTAGACTATGGCTACACCTTC
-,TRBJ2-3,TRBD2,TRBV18,CASSPRTRGLAEITDTQYF,TGTGCCAGCTCACCCCGAACGAGAGGACTAGCGGAGATCACAGATACGCAGTATTTT
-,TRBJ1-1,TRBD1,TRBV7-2,CASSPGRQGRDTEAFF,TGTGCCAGCAGCCCCGGTCGACAGGGGAGAGACACTGAAGCTTTCTTT
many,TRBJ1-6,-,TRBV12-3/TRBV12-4,CASSLTSGSPLHF,TGTGCCAGCAGTCTAACCTCTGGTTCACCCCTCCACTTT
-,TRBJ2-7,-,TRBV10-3,CAISPGVRPLSYEQYF,TGTGCCATCAGCCCGGGGGTGAGACCCCTCTCCTACGAGCAGTACTTC
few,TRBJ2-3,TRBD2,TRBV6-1,CASGGEEESTDTQYF,TGTGCCAGCGGGGGGGAGGAGGAAAGCACAGATACGCAGTATTTT
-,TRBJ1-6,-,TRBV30,CAWRITEHLHF,TGTGCCTGGAGGATTACAGAACACCTCCACTTT
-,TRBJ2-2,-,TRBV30,CAWRRLATGELFF,TGTGCCTGGAGGAGGTTAGCCACCGGGGAGCTGTTTTTT
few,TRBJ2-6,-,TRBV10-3,CAISDSGANVLTF,TGTGCCATCAGTGACTCTGGGGCCAACGTCCTGACTTTC
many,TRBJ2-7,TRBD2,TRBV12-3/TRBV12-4,CASSPSGSTPYEQYF,TGTGCCAGCAGTCCAAGCGGGAGCACCCCCTACGAGCAGTACTTC
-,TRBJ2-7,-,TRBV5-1,CASSITGTEYYEQYF,TGCGCCAGCAGCATTACCGGGACTGAATACTACGAGCAGTACTTC
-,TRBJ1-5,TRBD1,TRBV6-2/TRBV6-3,CASSPEGTGSNQPQHF,TGTGCCAGCAGTCCGGAAGGGACAGGGTCCAATCAGCCCCAGCATTTT
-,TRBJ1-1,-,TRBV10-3,CATKAHGGTRRNTEAFF,TGTGCCACCAAGGCCCACGGGGGCACTCGAAGGAACACTGAAGCTTTCTTT
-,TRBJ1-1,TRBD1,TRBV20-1,CSANNPGGTEAFF,TGCAGTGCCAATAACCCAGGGGGCACTGAAGCTTTCTTT
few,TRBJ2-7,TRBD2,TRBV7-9,CASISGLAGSYEQYF,TGTGCCAGCATCAGTGGACTAGCGGGGTCCTACGAGCAGTACTTC
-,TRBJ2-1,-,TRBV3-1,CASSRKGTSGNEQFF,TGTGCCAGCAGCCGAAAAGGGACATCGGGGAATGAGCAGTTCTTC
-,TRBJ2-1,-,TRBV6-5,CASSYAGYSSYNEQFF,TGTGCCAGCAGTTACGCGGGATATAGCTCCTACAATGAGCAGTTCTTC
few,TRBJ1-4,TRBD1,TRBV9,CASSPGTGGHNEKLFF,TGTGCCAGCAGTCCCGGGACAGGGGGCCATAATGAAAAACTGTTTTTT
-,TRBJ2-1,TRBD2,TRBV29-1,CSVEGLAGEWGRGGSYNEQFF,TGCAGCGTTGAAGGACTAGCGGGAGAGTGGGGTCGAGGGGGGTCCTACAATGAGCAGTTCTTC
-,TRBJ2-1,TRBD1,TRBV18,CASSPNIQGNEQFF,TGTGCCAGCTCACCAAATATACAGGGGAATGAGCAGTTCTTC
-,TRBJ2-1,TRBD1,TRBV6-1,CASSEWWGTGRNEQFF,TGTGCCAGCAGTGAATGGTGGGGGACAGGGAGGAATGAGCAGTTCTTC
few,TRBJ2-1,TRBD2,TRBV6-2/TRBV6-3,CASSQREREFGEQFF,TGTGCCAGCAGCCAGAGGGAGCGGGAGTTTGGTGAGCAGTTCTTC
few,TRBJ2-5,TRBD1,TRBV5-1,CASSSGTGVLQETQYF,TGCGCCAGCAGTTCCGGGACAGGGGTCCTCCAAGAGACCCAGTACTTC
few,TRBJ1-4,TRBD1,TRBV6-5,CASSSGQGWKLFF,TGTGCCAGCAGTTCGGGACAGGGTTGGAAACTGTTTTTT
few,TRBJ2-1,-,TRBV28,CASDRDNEQFF,TGTGCCAGCGACAGAGACAATGAGCAGTTCTTC
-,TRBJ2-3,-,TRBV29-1,CSVDLVEGDTQYF,TGCAGCGTTGACCTAGTCGAGGGGGATACGCAGTATTTT
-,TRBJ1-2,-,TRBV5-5,CASGLRVSEYMGYTF,TGTGCCAGCGGCCTCAGGGTCTCCGAATATATGGGCTACACCTTC